Included here is one T cell receptor beta chain sequence, with context. What it binds is unknown. Despite likely unrecorded immune exposures, the donors were nominally healthy at the time of sampling. The CDR3 has 14 residues. Trimming took 1 base from V and 0 from J, leaving 6 bases between them. The germline gives CDR1 MDHEN, CDR2 SYDVKM. The data were obtained in a study of cytomegalovirus exposure and HLA in healthy donors. Study observations and caveats: A later analysis reportedly found that, within productive TCRs, an Asian-associated ancestry cluster had fewer N-insertions than the mean observed across the roughly 610 donors. In a later analysis, CMV-associated beta chains were mostly HLA-associated, it appeared. Through in vitro validation, three CMV-associated chains were shown to be specific for CMV antigens.

PCR primers comprised 60 Vbeta and 13 Jbeta primers. This table comes from immunoSEQ multiplex PCR, and its TCRdb copy is limited to in-frame clones, with some not included. The sample holds over 120,000 clones, 80% seen once. The clonotype originates from a man aged 40-49 years in good health and CMV-seronegative. Sequenced material: PBMCs. This chain uses TRBV28 with TRBJ1-1; D gene unclear. DNA for the CDR3: TGTGCCAGCAGTTTATCAGTGATGAACACTGAAGCTTTCTTT. As protein: CASSLSVMNTEAFF.